What follows are 9 T cell receptor beta chains derived from one specimen sequenced in a study of Ad26.COV2.S vaccination and SARS-CoV-2 variants. TCRdb keeps only in-frame clones here, not all; method: immunoSEQ multiplex PCR. The repertoire consists of roughly 450,000 clones, with 80% to 95% occurring once and the leading ten covering about 12%. Treatment defined: approximately 18 received Ad26.COV2.S at low or high dose, single or two shots; several received placebo; per-sample allocation not given. The samples were gathered on day 63 after the first injection of vaccine or placebo. The sequences come from peripheral blood, collected in a trial of Ad26.COV2.S vaccine versus placebo. The receptor source for this set is a person between 18 and 60 years old who received the Ad26.COV2.S COVID-19 vaccine or a placebo.

This clone has a single count. The V call is TRBV19, the J call TRBJ2-5; 10 bases agree with TRBD1. CDR1 and CDR2 (germline): LNHDA, SQIVND (reference sequence). The ends lost 5 bases at V and 0 bases at J; junction bases unmatched: 6. The CDR3 sequence is 16 residues long. CDR3 residues: CASSPYGTGDQETQYF. CDR3 coding DNA: TGTGCCAGTAGTCCCTACGGGACAGGGGACCAAGAGACCCAGTACTTC.

The V gene is TRBV4-3, the J gene TRBJ2-1, with a weak D call TRBD1 (5 bases). V was pared by 0 bases and J by 7 bases, with 13 bases between. Looked up from germline, CDR1 is LGHNA and CDR2 is YSLEER. The CDR3 is 15 residues long. CDR3 sequence reads: CASSQEVRRGNEQFF. The CDR3 bases are TGCGCCAGCAGCCAAGAAGTACGAAGGGGTAATGAGCAGTTCTTC.

The chain couples TRBV13 to TRBJ2-1; 14 positions agree with TRBD2. This CDR3 has 20 residues. Trimming at V came to 4 bases and at J to 3 bases, leaving 14 bases not matched to a gene. Germline V lookup: CDR1 PRHDT, CDR2 FYEKMQ (reference sequence). The CDR3 region is CASSSVGRGTSGSSYNEQFF. The CDR3 DNA follows: TGTGCCAGCAGCTCCGTTGGACGGGGGACTAGCGGGAGTAGCTACAATGAGCAGTTCTTC.

The chain links TRBV19 to TRBJ2-7; 8 positions agree with TRBD1. This CDR3 spans 15 amino acids. Trimming at V came to 6 bases and at J to 3 bases, leaving 10 bases not matched to a gene. Germline V gene sequence: CDR1 LNHDA, CDR2 SQIVND (reference sequence). This CDR3 reads CASSASGQAYYEQYF. DNA of the CDR3: TGTGCCAGTAGCGCTTCGGGACAGGCTTACTACGAGCAGTACTTC.

The genes are TRBV7-2 and TRBJ1-1; 8 bases line up with TRBD1. In germline, CDR1 is SGHTA, CDR2 FQGNSA. Trimming cost V 5 bases and J 4 bases; bases outside gene matches: 6. The CDR3 runs to 14 residues. CDR3 nucleotides: TGTGCCAGCAGCCCGCGACAGGGGAGCACTGAAGCTTTCTTT. Residues: CASSPRQGSTEAFF.

This clone occurred a few times. This chain connects TRBV30 to TRBJ1-2; D unclear. This CDR3 is 14 amino acids long. V was cut by 1 base and J by 4 bases, with 13 bases left in between. Per germline, CDR1 GTSNPN and CDR2 SVGIG (reference sequence). CDR3 in amino acids: CAWSDSGVLYGYTF. Written as DNA, the CDR3 is TGTGCCTGGAGTGACTCGGGAGTCCTCTATGGCTACACCTTC.

The chain combines TRBV4-2 with TRBJ2-5; the D is unclear. CDR1 is LGHNA, CDR2 YNFKEQ, per germline. V lost 0 bases and J 3 bases, leaving 11 bases between the germline ends. The CDR3 has 15 amino acids. For the CDR3, the DNA is TGTGCCAGCAGCCAAGAAAACGGAGCTGAAGAGACCCAGTACTTC. Its translation is CASSQENGAEETQYF.

This chain links TRBV27 with TRBJ2-7; D may be TRBD1 or TRBD2 (5 bases each). The CDR3 has 13 residues. Germline V gene data show CDR1 as MNHEY and CDR2 as SMNVEV (reference sequence). V dropped 2 bases and J dropped 5 bases, with 10 bases sitting between them. The CDR3 region has the DNA TGTGCCAGCAGTTTAGGGGGACCGAACGAGCAGTACTTC. Protein sequence: CASSLGGPNEQYF.

The chain is built from TRBV19 and TRBJ1-1, with 7 bases identical to TRBD1. The CDR3 is 13 amino acids. Germline lookup yields CDR1 LNHDA and CDR2 SQIVND (reference sequence). V dropped 5 bases and J dropped 1; count of bases not matched to a gene: 1. The CDR3 coding sequence is TGTGCCAGTAGTCGGACAGGGAACACTGAAGCTTTCTTT. Translated: CASSRTGNTEAFF. Looking up the rest from reference TRBV19 and TRBJ1-1 gives the full variable domain: DGGITQSPKYLFRKEGQNVTLSCEQNLNHDAMYWYRQDPGQGLRLIYYSQIVNDFQKGDIAEGYSVSREKKESFPLTVTSAQKNPTAFYLCASSRTGNTEAFFGQGTRLTVV.